This T cell receptor beta chain was identified during a study of chemoradiotherapy in HPV16-positive cancers. The CDR3 loop spans 17 amino acids. CDR1 MGHDK and CDR2 SYGVNS come from the germline V gene. The repertoire was sequenced with immunoSEQ multiplex PCR; TCRdb's copy has only in-frame clones and lacks some. The sample carries roughly 23,000 clones, roughly 73% recorded once. On this clone: The antigen is not known. Relative to the germline gene, one junction end is altered; a read error may explain this.

Study-level points and caveats: HPV-specific T cells were functionally defined from only a couple of HPV16-positive patients. HPV-responsive T-cell expansion during chemoradiotherapy was linked to improved recurrence-free survival in HPV16-positive patients.

Over chemoradiotherapy, repertoires were sampled more than once. The chain has TRBV25-1 and TRBJ2-1; 11 bases agree with TRBD2. Specimen collection occurred from a patient who underwent chemoradiotherapy. This receptor was obtained from a human donor with HPV-associated anogenital cancer. The DNA for the CDR3 is TGTGCCAGCAGCGAATCCCCGGGACTAGCGGAGAATAATGAGCAGTTCTTC. It translates to CASSESPGLAENNEQFF.